These T cell receptor beta chains were read from a single sample in a study of blood T cells in healthy people across ages. TCRdb passed the 5' RACE reads through MiXCR, listing each CDR3 protein once. This sample carries about 1,400,000 distinct CDR3 sequences, approximately 38% of them seen once, and the ten largest clones take 7.9%. The sequenced sample was blood. Receptor source: a woman aged 18-29 years in good health. CDR3s include the opening cysteine and the closing phenylalanine or tryptophan. Fields, in order: V gene, clone size, D gene, J gene, CDR3 DNA, CDR3 protein. A D gene is named only where the DNA matches it firmly. Size is stated for part of the rows, as once, few or many counts, or as a class when the clone is expanded.

v_gene: TRBV27; abundance: -; d_gene: -; j_gene: TRBJ1-2; CDR3nt: TGTGCCAGCAGCCCAGCGACGGACAACGATGGCTACACCTTC; CDR3aa: CASSPATDNDGYTF
v_gene: TRBV13; abundance: many; d_gene: -; j_gene: TRBJ1-1; CDR3nt: TGTGCCAGCAGCTCAGGGGCCACTGAAGCTTTCTTT; CDR3aa: CASSSGATEAFF
v_gene: TRBV20-1; abundance: -; d_gene: TRBD1; j_gene: TRBJ2-3; CDR3nt: TGCAGTGCTCGCTCGAGACAGGGGGCAGATACGCAGTATTTT; CDR3aa: CSARSRQGADTQYF
v_gene: TRBV6-1; abundance: -; d_gene: TRBD1; j_gene: TRBJ2-5; CDR3nt: TGTGCCAGCAGCACAGACAGGGGGTCCTACAATGAGCAGTACTTC; CDR3aa: CASSTDRGSYNEQYF
v_gene: TRBV6-1; abundance: -; d_gene: TRBD1; j_gene: TRBJ2-7; CDR3nt: TGTGCCAGCACCGAACAGGGGGCCCTGAGCTCCTACGAGCAGTACTTC; CDR3aa: CASTEQGALSSYEQYF
v_gene: TRBV20-1; abundance: -; d_gene: TRBD1; j_gene: TRBJ2-1; CDR3nt: TGCAGTGCTCTACCCGGGACAGGGGTTTCCAATGAGCAGTTCTTC; CDR3aa: CSALPGTGVSNEQFF
v_gene: TRBV20-1; abundance: few; d_gene: TRBD1; j_gene: TRBJ2-7; CDR3nt: TGCAGTGCTAGTACCGGGACAGGTAAATCCTACGAGCAGTACTTC; CDR3aa: CSASTGTGKSYEQYF
v_gene: TRBV7-2; abundance: once; d_gene: -; j_gene: TRBJ2-3; CDR3nt: TGTGCCAGCAGCCGGGACCTAATAGGGGATACGCAGTATTTT; CDR3aa: CASSRDLIGDTQYF
v_gene: TRBV12-3/TRBV12-4; abundance: few; d_gene: TRBD1; j_gene: TRBJ2-3; CDR3nt: TGTGCCGCCGGACAGGGTCCCACAGATACGCAGTATTTT; CDR3aa: CAAGQGPTDTQYF
v_gene: TRBV5-1; abundance: few; d_gene: -; j_gene: TRBJ2-3; CDR3nt: TGCGCCAGCAGCCGTTCGAGGGGGTTAAGGAGCACAGATACGCAGTATTTT; CDR3aa: CASSRSRGLRSTDTQYF
v_gene: TRBV4-1; abundance: -; d_gene: -; j_gene: TRBJ1-5; CDR3nt: TGCGCCAGCAGCCAAGAAAACAGGTCTGATCAGCCCCAGCATTTT; CDR3aa: CASSQENRSDQPQHF
v_gene: TRBV18; abundance: -; d_gene: TRBD1; j_gene: TRBJ1-6; CDR3nt: TGTGCCAGCTCACCATCCACCGGGACAGTTAATTCACCCCTCCACTTT; CDR3aa: CASSPSTGTVNSPLHF
v_gene: TRBV4-1; abundance: few; d_gene: -; j_gene: TRBJ1-1; CDR3nt: TGCGCCAGCAGCCAAGAGGGGTTTGAAGCTTTCTTT; CDR3aa: CASSQEGFEAFF
v_gene: TRBV20-1; abundance: -; d_gene: TRBD1; j_gene: TRBJ1-2; CDR3nt: TGCAGTGCGGGGACAGGGGAAGGCTATGGCTACACCTTC; CDR3aa: CSAGTGEGYGYTF
v_gene: TRBV3-1; abundance: -; d_gene: TRBD2; j_gene: TRBJ2-5; CDR3nt: TGTGCCAGCAGCCCGGGACTAGCGGTGAGGGAGACCCAGTACTTC; CDR3aa: CASSPGLAVRETQYF
v_gene: TRBV7-3; abundance: few; d_gene: -; j_gene: TRBJ1-5; CDR3nt: TGTGCCAGCAGCTTAAGTTGGTGGGGGAATCAGCCCCAGCATTTT; CDR3aa: CASSLSWWGNQPQHF
v_gene: TRBV7-9; abundance: few; d_gene: -; j_gene: TRBJ2-3; CDR3nt: TGTGCCAGCCTAAGCCCAGGAGTAGATACGCAGTATTTT; CDR3aa: CASLSPGVDTQYF
v_gene: TRBV7-6; abundance: -; d_gene: TRBD2; j_gene: TRBJ2-1; CDR3nt: TGTGCCAGCCTTGGGTGGGGGGGCAATGAGCAGTTCTTC; CDR3aa: CASLGWGGNEQFF
v_gene: TRBV18; abundance: once; d_gene: -; j_gene: TRBJ2-7; CDR3nt: TGTGCCAGCTCACCTCGACAGGCCTATTCCTACGAGCAGTACTTC; CDR3aa: CASSPRQAYSYEQYF
v_gene: TRBV20-1; abundance: few; d_gene: TRBD1; j_gene: TRBJ1-2; CDR3nt: TGCGTTATTCCAGGGGGCGTAAACTATGGCTACACCTTC; CDR3aa: CVIPGGVNYGYTF
v_gene: TRBV7-9; abundance: -; d_gene: -; j_gene: TRBJ2-1; CDR3nt: TGTGCCAGCAGCCCAAACAGGGTTGCGGTGGGTGAGCAGTTCTTC; CDR3aa: CASSPNRVAVGEQFF
v_gene: TRBV5-1; abundance: few; d_gene: TRBD2; j_gene: TRBJ2-1; CDR3nt: TGCGCCAGCAGCTGGACGGCTAGCGGGGCTCAGTACAATGAGCAGTTCTTC; CDR3aa: CASSWTASGAQYNEQFF
v_gene: TRBV5-6; abundance: -; d_gene: TRBD1; j_gene: TRBJ1-4; CDR3nt: TGTGCCAGCAGCTCCAAGGGGGCGCCTAATGAAAAACTGTTTTTT; CDR3aa: CASSSKGAPNEKLFF
v_gene: TRBV5-1; abundance: few; d_gene: TRBD2; j_gene: TRBJ2-3; CDR3nt: TGCGCCAGCAGCGGAGGGACTAGCGGGGGAAGCACAGATACGCAGTATTTT; CDR3aa: CASSGGTSGGSTDTQYF
v_gene: TRBV12-3/TRBV12-4; abundance: -; d_gene: TRBD1; j_gene: TRBJ2-2; CDR3nt: TGTGCCAGCAGCGGGACAGAACCTAACACCGGGGAGCTGTTTTTT; CDR3aa: CASSGTEPNTGELFF
v_gene: TRBV9; abundance: -; d_gene: -; j_gene: TRBJ2-1; CDR3nt: TGTGCCAGCAGCACTCGCCCGACTAGTAGCTCCTACAATGAGCAGTTCTTC; CDR3aa: CASSTRPTSSSYNEQFF
v_gene: TRBV6-2/TRBV6-3; abundance: -; d_gene: TRBD2; j_gene: TRBJ2-3; CDR3nt: TGTGCCAGCAGTTACTCGTGGGCTAGCGGAGATACGCAGTATTTT; CDR3aa: CASSYSWASGDTQYF
v_gene: TRBV4-1; abundance: -; d_gene: -; j_gene: TRBJ1-1; CDR3nt: TGCGCCAGCAGCCAAGATTGGCCGGGGCCTGAAGCTTTCTTT; CDR3aa: CASSQDWPGPEAFF
v_gene: TRBV6-5; abundance: few; d_gene: -; j_gene: TRBJ2-3; CDR3nt: TGTGCCAGCAGTCTGAGCCCGGATGATCCAGATACGCAGTATTTT; CDR3aa: CASSLSPDDPDTQYF
v_gene: TRBV12-3/TRBV12-4; abundance: -; d_gene: TRBD2; j_gene: TRBJ2-3; CDR3nt: TGTGCCAGCAGTTTAGCGGGAGGGTGGACAGATACGCAGTATTTT; CDR3aa: CASSLAGGWTDTQYF
v_gene: TRBV27; abundance: -; d_gene: -; j_gene: TRBJ1-1; CDR3nt: TGTGCCAGCAGGCAAATCGGGCAGCATGAAGCTTTCTTT; CDR3aa: CASRQIGQHEAFF
v_gene: TRBV7-9; abundance: few; d_gene: -; j_gene: TRBJ2-7; CDR3nt: TGTGCCAGCAGCCCACAAGGGCTAGTAGGAAGAGGCGAGCAGTACTTC; CDR3aa: CASSPQGLVGRGEQYF
v_gene: TRBV10-3; abundance: -; d_gene: -; j_gene: TRBJ1-1; CDR3nt: TGTGCCATCAGTGAGTCGGAGGCTTACACTGAAGCTTTCTTT; CDR3aa: CAISESEAYTEAFF
v_gene: TRBV2; abundance: -; d_gene: -; j_gene: TRBJ2-3; CDR3nt: TGTGCCAGCAGCCCCAGAGCCCAGGAGAGCACAGATACGCAGTATTTT; CDR3aa: CASSPRAQESTDTQYF
v_gene: TRBV9; abundance: few; d_gene: -; j_gene: TRBJ1-5; CDR3nt: TGTGCCAGCAGCGTAGACGAGACGGGGGGCAATCAGCCCCAGCATTTT; CDR3aa: CASSVDETGGNQPQHF
v_gene: TRBV12-3/TRBV12-4; abundance: -; d_gene: -; j_gene: TRBJ2-7; CDR3nt: TGTGCCAGCAGACTAGGGGGAAACTACGAGCAGTACTTC; CDR3aa: CASRLGGNYEQYF
v_gene: TRBV27; abundance: few; d_gene: -; j_gene: TRBJ2-7; CDR3nt: TGTGCCAGCAGTTATGGCACACTTACGATCTACGAGCAGTACTTC; CDR3aa: CASSYGTLTIYEQYF
v_gene: TRBV20-1; abundance: -; d_gene: -; j_gene: TRBJ1-2; CDR3nt: TGCAGTGCTCGGGACGCCACTAACTATGGCTACACCTTC; CDR3aa: CSARDATNYGYTF
v_gene: TRBV4-1; abundance: -; d_gene: -; j_gene: TRBJ2-1; CDR3nt: TGCGCCAGCAGCCAAGATCTTCCCCAGAGGGGTCAAGAGACCCAGTTCTTC; CDR3aa: CASSQDLPQRGQETQFF
v_gene: TRBV20-1; abundance: once; d_gene: TRBD2; j_gene: TRBJ2-5; CDR3nt: TGCAGTCTACTAGCGCCTCAGCGGGAGACCCAGTACTTC; CDR3aa: CSLLAPQRETQYF
v_gene: TRBV3-1; abundance: -; d_gene: -; j_gene: TRBJ2-1; CDR3nt: TGTGCCAGCAGCCTCCTCCTGGAGTTGAATGAGCAGTTCTTC; CDR3aa: CASSLLLELNEQFF
v_gene: TRBV29-1; abundance: -; d_gene: -; j_gene: TRBJ1-1; CDR3nt: TGCAGCAACCGGGACGGTAACACTGAAGCTTTCTTT; CDR3aa: CSNRDGNTEAFF
v_gene: TRBV4-1; abundance: -; d_gene: -; j_gene: TRBJ2-3; CDR3nt: TGCGCCAGCAGCCAGGGAGGGGGGGGGCCCGGGTTCAATACGCAGTATTTT; CDR3aa: CASSQGGGGPGFNTQYF
v_gene: TRBV7-9; abundance: -; d_gene: TRBD1; j_gene: TRBJ1-2; CDR3nt: TGTGCCAGCAGCCAGACAGGGACAGATGGCTACACCTTC; CDR3aa: CASSQTGTDGYTF
v_gene: TRBV10-3; abundance: -; d_gene: TRBD2; j_gene: TRBJ2-1; CDR3nt: TGTGCCATAAATAGCGGGCCTAGCTCCTACAATGAGCAGTTCTTC; CDR3aa: CAINSGPSSYNEQFF
v_gene: TRBV4-1; abundance: -; d_gene: -; j_gene: TRBJ2-7; CDR3nt: TGCGCCAGCAGCCATCCGGGACCGTCCTACGAGCAGTACTTC; CDR3aa: CASSHPGPSYEQYF
v_gene: TRBV12-3/TRBV12-4; abundance: -; d_gene: -; j_gene: TRBJ2-3; CDR3nt: TGTGCCAGCAGTTTCGTTCCGGCGGGAAACACAGATACGCAGTATTTT; CDR3aa: CASSFVPAGNTDTQYF
v_gene: TRBV5-1; abundance: -; d_gene: TRBD2; j_gene: TRBJ2-3; CDR3nt: TGCGCCAGTTGCGCTAGCGGGACGGGAGGGGATACGCAGTATTTT; CDR3aa: CASCASGTGGDTQYF
v_gene: TRBV14; abundance: -; d_gene: -; j_gene: TRBJ2-7; CDR3nt: TGTGCCAGCAGCCAAGAATTTGAAACCTACGAGCAGTACTTC; CDR3aa: CASSQEFETYEQYF
v_gene: TRBV12-3/TRBV12-4; abundance: few; d_gene: TRBD2; j_gene: TRBJ2-3; CDR3nt: TGTGCCAGCAGCGGGACTAGCGGGAGTGATACGCAGTATTTT; CDR3aa: CASSGTSGSDTQYF
v_gene: TRBV20-1; abundance: -; d_gene: TRBD2; j_gene: TRBJ2-5; CDR3nt: TGCAGTTGCTATAGCGGGATCGGGGGGGAGACCCAGTACTTC; CDR3aa: CSCYSGIGGETQYF
v_gene: TRBV7-8; abundance: -; d_gene: -; j_gene: TRBJ1-4; CDR3nt: TGTGCCAGCAGCCCTAGAGGATCAACTAATGAAAAACTGTTTTTT; CDR3aa: CASSPRGSTNEKLFF
v_gene: TRBV20-1; abundance: -; d_gene: -; j_gene: TRBJ2-1; CDR3nt: TGCAGTGTCACCCCGCAATCCTACAATGAGCAGTTCTTC; CDR3aa: CSVTPQSYNEQFF
v_gene: TRBV10-2; abundance: -; d_gene: -; j_gene: TRBJ1-3; CDR3nt: TGCGCCAGCACTGAGGGATCTGGAAACACCATATATTTT; CDR3aa: CASTEGSGNTIYF